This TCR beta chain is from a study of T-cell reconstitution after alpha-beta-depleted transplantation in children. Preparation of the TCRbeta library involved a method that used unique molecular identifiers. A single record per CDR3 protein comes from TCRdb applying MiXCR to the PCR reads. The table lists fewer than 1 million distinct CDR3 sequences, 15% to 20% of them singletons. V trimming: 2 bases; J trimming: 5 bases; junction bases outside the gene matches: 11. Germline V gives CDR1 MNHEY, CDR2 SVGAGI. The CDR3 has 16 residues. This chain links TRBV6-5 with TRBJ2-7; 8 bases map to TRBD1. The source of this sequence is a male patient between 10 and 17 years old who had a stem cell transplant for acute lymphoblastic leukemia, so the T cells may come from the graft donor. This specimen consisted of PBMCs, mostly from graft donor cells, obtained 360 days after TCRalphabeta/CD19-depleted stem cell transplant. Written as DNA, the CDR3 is TGTGCCAGCAGTTACGGACAGGGAAACCCCTTAAACGAGCAGTACTTC. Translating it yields CASSYGQGNPLNEQYF.